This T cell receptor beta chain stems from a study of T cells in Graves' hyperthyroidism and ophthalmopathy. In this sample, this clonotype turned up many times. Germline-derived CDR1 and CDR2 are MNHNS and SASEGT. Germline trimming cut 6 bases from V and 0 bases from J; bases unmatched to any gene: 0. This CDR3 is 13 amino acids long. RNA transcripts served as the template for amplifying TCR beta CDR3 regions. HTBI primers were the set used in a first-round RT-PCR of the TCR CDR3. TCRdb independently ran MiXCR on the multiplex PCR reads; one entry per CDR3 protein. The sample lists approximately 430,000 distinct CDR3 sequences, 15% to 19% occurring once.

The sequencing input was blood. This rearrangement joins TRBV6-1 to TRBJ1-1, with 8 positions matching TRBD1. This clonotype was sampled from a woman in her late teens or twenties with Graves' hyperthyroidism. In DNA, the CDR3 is TGTGCCAGCAGGACAGGGGTGAACACTGAAGCTTTCTTT. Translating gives CASRTGVNTEAFF.